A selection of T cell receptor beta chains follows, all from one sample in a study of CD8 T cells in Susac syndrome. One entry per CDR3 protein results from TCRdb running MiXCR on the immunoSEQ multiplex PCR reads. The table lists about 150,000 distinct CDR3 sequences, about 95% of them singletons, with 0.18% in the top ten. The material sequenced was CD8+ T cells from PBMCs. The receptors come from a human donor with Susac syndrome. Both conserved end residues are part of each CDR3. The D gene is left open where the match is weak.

CDR3 protein: CASSFGTSGLNEQFF; CDR3 DNA: TGTGCCAGCAGCTTCGGGACTAGCGGCCTCAATGAGCAGTTCTTC; D gene: TRBD2; V gene: TRBV11-2; J gene: TRBJ2-1
CDR3 protein: CSVAGTGEGQGTDTQYF; CDR3 DNA: TGCAGCGTCGCTGGGACAGGGGAGGGGCAGGGCACAGATACGCAGTATTTT; D gene: TRBD1; V gene: TRBV29-1; J gene: TRBJ2-3
CDR3 protein: CASRVQIRTEAFF; CDR3 DNA: TGTGCCAGCAGGGTTCAAATTCGGACTGAAGCTTTCTTT; D gene: -; V gene: TRBV2; J gene: TRBJ1-1
CDR3 protein: CSARDGARMNEKLFF; CDR3 DNA: TGCAGTGCTAGGGACGGGGCTAGAATGAATGAAAAACTGTTTTTT; D gene: -; V gene: TRBV20-1; J gene: TRBJ1-4
CDR3 protein: CASRGITDTQYF; CDR3 DNA: TGTGCCAGCAGGGGAATCACAGATACGCAGTATTTT; D gene: -; V gene: TRBV27; J gene: TRBJ2-3
CDR3 protein: CASSFGGHDDYGYTF; CDR3 DNA: TGTGCCAGCAGTTTCGGGGGACATGATGACTATGGCTACACCTTC; D gene: -; V gene: TRBV12-3/TRBV12-4; J gene: TRBJ1-2
CDR3 protein: CASSQGWGGRASDEQFF; CDR3 DNA: TGCGCCAGCAGCCAAGGGTGGGGCGGGAGGGCCAGCGATGAGCAGTTCTTC; D gene: TRBD2; V gene: TRBV4-1; J gene: TRBJ2-1
CDR3 protein: CASRGVEQYF; CDR3 DNA: TGTGCCAGCCGGGGGGTCGAGCAGTACTTC; D gene: TRBD2; V gene: TRBV12-3/TRBV12-4; J gene: TRBJ2-7
CDR3 protein: CASSVDGHVGNEQFF; CDR3 DNA: TGTGCCAGCAGCGTAGATGGGCACGTGGGCAATGAGCAGTTCTTC; D gene: -; V gene: TRBV9; J gene: TRBJ2-1
CDR3 protein: CASSAFPLLAGDSNEQYF; CDR3 DNA: TGTGCCAGCAGCGCCTTTCCTCTACTAGCGGGAGACAGCAACGAGCAGTACTTC; D gene: TRBD2; V gene: TRBV9; J gene: TRBJ2-7
CDR3 protein: CASSLSLAKNIQYF; CDR3 DNA: TGTGCCAGCAGCTTATCGTTAGCCAAAAACATTCAGTACTTC; D gene: -; V gene: TRBV5-6; J gene: TRBJ2-4